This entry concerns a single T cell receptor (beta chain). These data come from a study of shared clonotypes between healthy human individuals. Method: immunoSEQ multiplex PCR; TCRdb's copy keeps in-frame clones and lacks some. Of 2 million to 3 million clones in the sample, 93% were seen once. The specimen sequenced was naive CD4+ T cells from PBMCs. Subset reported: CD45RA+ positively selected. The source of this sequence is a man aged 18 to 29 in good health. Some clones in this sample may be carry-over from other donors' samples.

CDR3 amino acids: CASSSGLNTYGYTF. The CDR3 DNA sequence: TGTGCCAGCAGTTCAGGACTGAATACTTATGGCTACACCTTC. This chain uses TRBV28 with TRBJ1-2; D gene unclear. Trimming took off 4 bases at V and 5 bases at J, with 14 bases between the two ends. The CDR3 consists of 14 residues. Looked up from germline, CDR1 is MDHEN and CDR2 is SYDVKM.